This T cell receptor (beta chain) was recorded in a study of blood T cell repertoires in COVID-19. Overall study context: Both acute and convalescent COVID-19 samples were obtained from the United States, Italy and Spain. T cells, B-cell-depleted T cells, or PBMCs supplied cDNA or gDNA.

The CDR3 extends over 12 amino acids. V dropped 2 bases and J dropped 7 bases, with 6 bases sitting between them. The germline V gene encodes CDR1 MNHEY and CDR2 SVGEGT. Under the authors' procedure: Amplifying reference gene primers gave estimates of nucleated cell counts. The data were produced by immunoSEQ multiplex PCR, yet TCRdb's version contains in-frame clones alone and is incomplete. The DNA gave D and trimming, while V, J and clone size come from that table. The repertoire holds 150,000 to 200,000 clones, with roughly nine tenths as singletons. This clone was detected only once. The sequence derives from a woman aged 70-85 years with acute or convalescent COVID-19. The chain recombines TRBV6-2 or TRBV6-3 with TRBJ1-5; no clear D gene. Sample: peripheral blood. CDR3 amino acids: CASSYREQPQHF. The DNA of the CDR3 is TGTGCCAGCAGTTACAGGGAGCAGCCCCAGCATTTT.